This is a list of T cell receptor beta chains from one sample in a study of blood T cell repertoires in COVID-19. Only in-frame clones appear in the TCRdb table, and some are missing; sequencing was by immunoSEQ multiplex PCR. The sample lists 130,000 or so clones, about 80% occurring once. The sample taken for sequencing was peripheral blood. These receptors all stem from a man over 45 with acute or convalescent COVID-19. CDR3s include the opening cysteine and the closing phenylalanine or tryptophan.

J gene	V gene	CDR3 protein
TRBJ1-5	TRBV24-1	CATSDFPSAPCSGQPQHF
TRBJ2-2	TRBV11-2	CASSYAGGETGELFF
TRBJ2-1	TRBV2	CASRTGTSGMNEQFF
TRBJ1-3	TRBV15	CATSERRQGASGNTIYF
TRBJ1-4	TRBV28	CASSGIPGTGWYEKLFF
TRBJ2-2	TRBV5-1	CASSLGLGSGGSGELFF
TRBJ2-1	TRBV13	CASSPSSIVNEQFF
TRBJ2-1	TRBV7-7	CASSSTGGSDNEQFF
TRBJ2-2	TRBV14	CASSPRDRVNTGELFF
TRBJ1-3	TRBV3-1/TRBV3-2	CASSQPGTGESGNTIYF
TRBJ2-5	TRBV7-2	CASSLEMGAGSAQYF
TRBJ1-2	TRBV15	CATSRGTDGYTF
TRBJ2-3	TRBV5-1	CASSSLATLNTDTQYF
TRBJ2-7	TRBV19	CASSDSASGDEQYF